This TCR beta chain comes out of a study of blood T cell repertoires in COVID-19. TCRdb keeps only in-frame clones here, not all; method: immunoSEQ multiplex PCR. The top ten hold more than 4.5% of the sample, which has 250,000 to 300,000 clones, about 82% seen once. This clone was observed a single time. Sequenced material: peripheral blood. The receptor was isolated from a man aged 50-59 years with active or convalescent COVID-19.

CDR3 protein: CASSYSSGVGEKLFF. The DNA of the CDR3 is TGTGCCAGCAGTTACTCTTCAGGGGTAGGGGAAAAACTGTTTTTT. The chain uses TRBV6-5 and TRBJ1-4, with TRBD1 as a possible D gene (6 bases). The CDR3 length is 15 residues. V was trimmed by 0 bases and J by 8 bases, leaving 13 bases between them. Germline CDR1 and CDR2: MNHEY and SVGAGI.